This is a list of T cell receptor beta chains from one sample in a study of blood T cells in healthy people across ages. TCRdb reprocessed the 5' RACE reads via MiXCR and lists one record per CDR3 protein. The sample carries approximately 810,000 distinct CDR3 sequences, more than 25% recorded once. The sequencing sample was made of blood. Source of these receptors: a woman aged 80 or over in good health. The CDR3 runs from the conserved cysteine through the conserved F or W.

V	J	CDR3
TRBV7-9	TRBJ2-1	CVSSHRYGGLNEQFF
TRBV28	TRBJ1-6	CASSLNINSPLHF
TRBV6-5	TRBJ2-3	CASSYETGGTDTQYF
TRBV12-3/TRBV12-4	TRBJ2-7	CASSAGRTEQYF
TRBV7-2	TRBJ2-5	CAGSFFSGALQETQYF
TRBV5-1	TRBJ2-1	CASSLGGHYNEQFF
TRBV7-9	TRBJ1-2	CASSPVGPRGGYTF
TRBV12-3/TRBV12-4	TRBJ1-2	CASSRHRDRGYGYTF
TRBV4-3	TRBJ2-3	CASSQDYNSPTDTQYF
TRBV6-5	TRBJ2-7	CASSYSRVTYEQYF
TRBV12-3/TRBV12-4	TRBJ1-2	CASSGQGTTNYGYTF
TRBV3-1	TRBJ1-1	CASSQPTAENTEAFF
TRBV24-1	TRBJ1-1	CATMGQGTTEAFF
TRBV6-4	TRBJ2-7	CASLVYEQYF
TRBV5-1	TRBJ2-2	CASSLRQGGDTGELFF
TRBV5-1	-	CASSLVGLAGETQYF
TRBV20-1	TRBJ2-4	CSAREPGLIVLAKNIQYF
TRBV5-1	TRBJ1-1	CASSFSAGNTEAFF
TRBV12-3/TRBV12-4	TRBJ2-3	CASSELGTSAGAQYF
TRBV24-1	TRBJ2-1	CATSRNGQGDYNEQFF
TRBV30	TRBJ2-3	CAWRLSGGADTQYF
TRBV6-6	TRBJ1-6	CASQLLEGNSPLHF
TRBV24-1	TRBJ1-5	CATSDSQRGSNQPQHF
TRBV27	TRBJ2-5	CASSFAQGRETQYF
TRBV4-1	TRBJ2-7	CASSHGGEQYF
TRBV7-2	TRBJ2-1	CASSQGTGGRDEQFF
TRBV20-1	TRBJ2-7	CSARDRGGWAGPYEQYF
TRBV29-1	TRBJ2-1	CSAEAGYEQFF
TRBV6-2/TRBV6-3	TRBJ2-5	CASSYLEAVYF
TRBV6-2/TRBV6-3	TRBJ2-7	CASSNRGTYEQYF
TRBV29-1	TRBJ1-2	CSVLRAGEYGYTF
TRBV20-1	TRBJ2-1	CSASASGIHNEQFF
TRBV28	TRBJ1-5	CASSSQGPSNQPQHF
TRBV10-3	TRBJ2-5	CAISESLAGGQERETQYF
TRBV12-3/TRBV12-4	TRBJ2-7	CASSFTGYEQYF
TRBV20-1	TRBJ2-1	CSASDVGRGLSSYNEQFF
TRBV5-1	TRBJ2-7	CASSQAGGTYEQYF